This paragraph reports one TCR beta chain. Its antigen is not known. TCRdb keeps only in-frame clones here, not all; method: immunoSEQ multiplex PCR. The profile covers roughly 14,000 clones, with about 93% appearing a single time and 1.1% taken by the ten largest. The data were obtained in a study of B cell selection in AIRE deficiency. Whole-study results and caveats: Only about a tenth of 3,000 to 4,500 shared Treg sequences were patient-specific; about 30% healthy-specific.

This CDR3 has 17 amino acids. V lost 5 bases, J lost 1 base, and 19 bases lay in between. Germline loops: CDR1 SGHAT, CDR2 FQNNGV. Sorted regulatory T cells were CD4-positive, CD25-high and CD127-low or negative. The sequence was collected from a human donor with AIRE deficiency. The specimen sequenced was Tregs sorted from PBMCs. The chain links TRBV11-2 to TRBJ2-3; D might be TRBD1 (6 bases). The CDR3 is CASSAFRGAGGTDTQYF. The CDR3, as DNA: TGTGCCAGCAGCGCCTTCCGAGGAGCAGGGGGCACAGATACGCAGTATTTT.